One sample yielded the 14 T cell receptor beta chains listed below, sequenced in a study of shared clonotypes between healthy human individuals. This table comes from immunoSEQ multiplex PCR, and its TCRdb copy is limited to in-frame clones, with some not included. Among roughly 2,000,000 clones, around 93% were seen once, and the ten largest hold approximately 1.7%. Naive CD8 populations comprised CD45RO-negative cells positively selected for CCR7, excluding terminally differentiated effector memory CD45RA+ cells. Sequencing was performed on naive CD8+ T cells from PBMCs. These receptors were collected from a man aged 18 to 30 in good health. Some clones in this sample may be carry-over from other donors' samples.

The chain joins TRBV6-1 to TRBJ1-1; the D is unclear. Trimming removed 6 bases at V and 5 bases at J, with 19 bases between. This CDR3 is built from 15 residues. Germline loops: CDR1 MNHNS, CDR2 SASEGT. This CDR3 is CASRRAGASKTEAFF. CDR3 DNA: TGTGCCAGCAGGAGGGCAGGTGCGAGTAAGACTGAAGCTTTCTTT.

Written as DNA, the CDR3 is TGTGCCAGCAGTGGGTCCAGGGGTAATGAGCAGTTCTTC. Translation gives CASSGSRGNEQFF. The chain employs TRBV2 and TRBJ2-1; D may be TRBD1 (6 bases). Between the trimmed V and J ends, which lost 4 bases and 7 bases, there was a span of 11 bases. The CDR3 runs to 13 residues. In germline, CDR1 is SNHLY, CDR2 FYNNEI.

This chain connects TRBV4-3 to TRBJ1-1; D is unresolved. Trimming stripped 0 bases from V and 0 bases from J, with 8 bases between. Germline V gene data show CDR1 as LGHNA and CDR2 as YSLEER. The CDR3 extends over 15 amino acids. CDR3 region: CASSQDRIMNTEAFF. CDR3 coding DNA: TGCGCCAGCAGCCAAGACAGGATCATGAACACTGAAGCTTTCTTT.

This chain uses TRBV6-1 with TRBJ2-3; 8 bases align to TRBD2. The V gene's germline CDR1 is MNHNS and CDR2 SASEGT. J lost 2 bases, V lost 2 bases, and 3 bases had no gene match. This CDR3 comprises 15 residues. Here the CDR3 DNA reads TGTGCCAGCAGTGAATACGGGAGGGACACAGATACGCAGTATTTT. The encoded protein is CASSEYGRDTDTQYF.

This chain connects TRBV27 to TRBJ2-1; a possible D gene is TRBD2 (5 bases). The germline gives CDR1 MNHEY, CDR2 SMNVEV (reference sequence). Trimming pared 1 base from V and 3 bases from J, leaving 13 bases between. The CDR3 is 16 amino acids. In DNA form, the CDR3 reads TGTGCCAGCAGTTTATACCCAGCGGTAAGCTACAATGAGCAGTTCTTC. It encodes CASSLYPAVSYNEQFF.

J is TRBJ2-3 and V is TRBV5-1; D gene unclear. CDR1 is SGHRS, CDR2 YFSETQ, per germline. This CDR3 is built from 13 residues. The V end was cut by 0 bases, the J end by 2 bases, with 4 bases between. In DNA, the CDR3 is TGCGCCAGCAGCTTGGGACCCACAGATACGCAGTATTTT. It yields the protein CASSLGPTDTQYF.

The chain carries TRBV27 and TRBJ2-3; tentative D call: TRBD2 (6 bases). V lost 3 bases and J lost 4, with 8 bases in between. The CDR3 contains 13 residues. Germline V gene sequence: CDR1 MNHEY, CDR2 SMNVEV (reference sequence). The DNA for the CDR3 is TGTGCCAGCAGTTTGGACTATTCAGATACGCAGTATTTT. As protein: CASSLDYSDTQYF.

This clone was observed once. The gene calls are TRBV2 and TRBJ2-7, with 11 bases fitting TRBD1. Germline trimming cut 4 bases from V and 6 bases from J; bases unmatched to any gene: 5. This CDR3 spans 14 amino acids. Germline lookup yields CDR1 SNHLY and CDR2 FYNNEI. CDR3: CASSAPGTGGEQYF. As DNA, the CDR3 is TGTGCCAGCAGTGCCCCCGGGACAGGGGGCGAGCAGTACTTC.

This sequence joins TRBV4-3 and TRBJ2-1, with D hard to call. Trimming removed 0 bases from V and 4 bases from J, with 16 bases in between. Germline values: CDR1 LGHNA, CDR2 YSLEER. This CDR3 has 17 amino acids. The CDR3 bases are TGCGCCAGCAGCCAAGATTCGTCGGGTGGCTTGTACAATGAGCAGTTCTTC. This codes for CASSQDSSGGLYNEQFF.

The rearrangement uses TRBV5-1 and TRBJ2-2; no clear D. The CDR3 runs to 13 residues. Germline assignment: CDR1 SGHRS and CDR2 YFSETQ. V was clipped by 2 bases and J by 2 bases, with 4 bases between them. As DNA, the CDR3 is TGCGCCAGCAGCTTCTTTAACACCGGGGAGCTGTTTTTT. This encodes CASSFFNTGELFF.

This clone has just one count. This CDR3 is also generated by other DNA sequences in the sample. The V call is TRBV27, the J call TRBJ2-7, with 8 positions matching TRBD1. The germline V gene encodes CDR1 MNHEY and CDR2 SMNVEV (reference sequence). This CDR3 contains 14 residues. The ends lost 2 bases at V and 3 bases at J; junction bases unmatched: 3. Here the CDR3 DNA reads TGTGCCAGCAGTTTACGGACAGGGAACTACGAGCAGTACTTC. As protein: CASSLRTGNYEQYF.

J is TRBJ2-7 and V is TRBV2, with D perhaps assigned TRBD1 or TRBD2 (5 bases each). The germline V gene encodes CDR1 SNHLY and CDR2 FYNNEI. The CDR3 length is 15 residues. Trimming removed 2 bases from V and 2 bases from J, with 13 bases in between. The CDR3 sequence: CASSETGPFTYEQYF. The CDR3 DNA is TGTGCCAGCAGTGAAACGGGACCCTTCACCTACGAGCAGTACTTC. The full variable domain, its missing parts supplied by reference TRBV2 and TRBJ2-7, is EPEVTQTPSHQVTQMGQEVILRCVPISNHLYFYWYRQILGQKVEFLVSFYNNEISEKSEIFDDQFSVERPDGSNFTLKIRSTKLEDSAMYFCASSETGPFTYEQYFGPGTRLTVT.

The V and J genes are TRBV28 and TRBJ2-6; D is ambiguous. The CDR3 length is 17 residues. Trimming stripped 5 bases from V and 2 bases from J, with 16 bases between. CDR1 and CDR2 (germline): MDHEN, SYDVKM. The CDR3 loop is CASSVPSSSAGANVLTF. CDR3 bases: TGTGCCAGCAGTGTACCTTCGTCGAGTGCTGGGGCCAACGTCCTGACTTTC.

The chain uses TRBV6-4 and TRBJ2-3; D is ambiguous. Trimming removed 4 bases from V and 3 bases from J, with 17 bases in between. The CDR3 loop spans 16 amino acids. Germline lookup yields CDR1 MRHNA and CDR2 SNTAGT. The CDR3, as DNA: TGTGCCAGCAGTGTTCGCGAAAGCGCTACTACAGATACGCAGTATTTT. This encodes CASSVRESATTDTQYF.